The entry below describes one T cell receptor beta chain. Germline V lookup: CDR1 SNHLY, CDR2 FYNNEI. The CDR3 sequence is 16 residues long. V trimming: 8 bases; J trimming: 7 bases; junction bases outside the gene matches: 15. This specimen comes from a study of blood T cell repertoires in COVID-19. The assay was immunoSEQ multiplex PCR, and TCRdb's table has in-frame clones only and misses some. The sample includes about 160,000 clones, 82% seen only once; the top ten take under 9%. The sequenced sample consisted of peripheral blood. The origin of this receptor is a woman between 40 and 50 years old with COVID-19, enrolled during active disease. The genes are TRBV2 and TRBJ2-1, with TRBD1 matching over 9 bases. CDR3 bases: TGTGCCAGCCAGGGGGCTCGGGACAGGGTTCGTAATGAGCAGTTCTTC. It is translated as CASQGARDRVRNEQFF.